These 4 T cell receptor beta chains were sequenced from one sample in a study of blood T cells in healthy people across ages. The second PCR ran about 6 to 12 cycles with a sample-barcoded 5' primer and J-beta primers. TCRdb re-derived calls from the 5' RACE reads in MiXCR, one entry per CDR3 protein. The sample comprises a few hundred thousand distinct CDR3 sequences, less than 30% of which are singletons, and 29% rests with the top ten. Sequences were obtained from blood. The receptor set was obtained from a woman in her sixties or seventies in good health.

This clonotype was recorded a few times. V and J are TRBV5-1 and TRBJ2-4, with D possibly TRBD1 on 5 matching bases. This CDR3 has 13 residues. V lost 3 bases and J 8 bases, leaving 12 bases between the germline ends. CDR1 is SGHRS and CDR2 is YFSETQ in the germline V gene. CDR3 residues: CASSWHQGDIQYF. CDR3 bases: TGCGCCAGCAGCTGGCATCAAGGGGACATTCAGTACTTC.

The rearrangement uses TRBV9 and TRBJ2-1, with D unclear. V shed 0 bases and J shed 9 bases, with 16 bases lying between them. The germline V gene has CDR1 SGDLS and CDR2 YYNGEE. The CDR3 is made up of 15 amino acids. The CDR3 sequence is CASSVGLVGPSEQFF. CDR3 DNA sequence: TGTGCCAGCAGCGTAGGTCTAGTGGGCCCCAGTGAGCAGTTCTTC.

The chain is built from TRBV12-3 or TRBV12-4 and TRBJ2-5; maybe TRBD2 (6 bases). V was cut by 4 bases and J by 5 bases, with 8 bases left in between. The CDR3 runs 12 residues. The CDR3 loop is CASSWAGETQYF. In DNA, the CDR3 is TGTGCCAGCAGTTGGGCGGGGGAGACCCAGTACTTC.

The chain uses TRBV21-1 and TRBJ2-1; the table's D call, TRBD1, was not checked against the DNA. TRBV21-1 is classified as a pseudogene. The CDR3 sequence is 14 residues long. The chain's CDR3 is CASSTWGRNNEQFF. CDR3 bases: TGTGCCAGCAGCACCTGGGGACGTAACAATGAGCAGTTCTTC.